This T cell receptor beta chain was identified during a study of regulatory T cells in long-lasting Graves disease. The study, taken as a whole, reports: Persistent disease showed a preference for TRBV28, TRBJ1-2 and TRBJ2-5.

Through Arm-PCR of CDR3 regions and iRepertoire HTBI primers, TCR beta libraries were built. TCRdb reprocessed the multiplex PCR reads via MiXCR and lists one record per CDR3 protein. This repertoire shows some 370,000 distinct CDR3 sequences, around 11% found once; its top ten account for under 20%. This CDR3 has 15 residues. Germline V lookup: CDR1 LGHNA, CDR2 YSLEER. The V gene lost 3 bases and the J gene lost 10 bases, with 21 bases spanning the gap. This clonotype was observed a handful of times. As yet, its antigen is unknown. Time point denoted: newly diagnosed GD, antithyroid drugs for less than 3 months. Preparation of the TCR library used RNA extracted from PBMCs. A further study also used this sample, focusing on T cells in Graves' hyperthyroidism and ophthalmopathy. This second report adds: Newly diagnosed hyperthyroidism, duration under 2 months, in patients aged 18 to 65. Researchers ran a first-round RT-PCR on the TCR CDR3 using the HTBI primer set.

V is TRBV4-3 and J is TRBJ1-1; the D gene is possibly TRBD1 (5 bases). The specimen was peripheral blood mononuclear cells (PBMCs), collected at new diagnosis, from a patient treated with antithyroid drugs. This clonotype was sampled from a woman between 18 and 30 years old with Graves disease. CDR3 amino acids: CASSQESTRGWAAFF. CDR3 DNA sequence: TGCGCCAGCAGCCAGGAATCTACAAGGGGTTGGGCAGCTTTCTTT.